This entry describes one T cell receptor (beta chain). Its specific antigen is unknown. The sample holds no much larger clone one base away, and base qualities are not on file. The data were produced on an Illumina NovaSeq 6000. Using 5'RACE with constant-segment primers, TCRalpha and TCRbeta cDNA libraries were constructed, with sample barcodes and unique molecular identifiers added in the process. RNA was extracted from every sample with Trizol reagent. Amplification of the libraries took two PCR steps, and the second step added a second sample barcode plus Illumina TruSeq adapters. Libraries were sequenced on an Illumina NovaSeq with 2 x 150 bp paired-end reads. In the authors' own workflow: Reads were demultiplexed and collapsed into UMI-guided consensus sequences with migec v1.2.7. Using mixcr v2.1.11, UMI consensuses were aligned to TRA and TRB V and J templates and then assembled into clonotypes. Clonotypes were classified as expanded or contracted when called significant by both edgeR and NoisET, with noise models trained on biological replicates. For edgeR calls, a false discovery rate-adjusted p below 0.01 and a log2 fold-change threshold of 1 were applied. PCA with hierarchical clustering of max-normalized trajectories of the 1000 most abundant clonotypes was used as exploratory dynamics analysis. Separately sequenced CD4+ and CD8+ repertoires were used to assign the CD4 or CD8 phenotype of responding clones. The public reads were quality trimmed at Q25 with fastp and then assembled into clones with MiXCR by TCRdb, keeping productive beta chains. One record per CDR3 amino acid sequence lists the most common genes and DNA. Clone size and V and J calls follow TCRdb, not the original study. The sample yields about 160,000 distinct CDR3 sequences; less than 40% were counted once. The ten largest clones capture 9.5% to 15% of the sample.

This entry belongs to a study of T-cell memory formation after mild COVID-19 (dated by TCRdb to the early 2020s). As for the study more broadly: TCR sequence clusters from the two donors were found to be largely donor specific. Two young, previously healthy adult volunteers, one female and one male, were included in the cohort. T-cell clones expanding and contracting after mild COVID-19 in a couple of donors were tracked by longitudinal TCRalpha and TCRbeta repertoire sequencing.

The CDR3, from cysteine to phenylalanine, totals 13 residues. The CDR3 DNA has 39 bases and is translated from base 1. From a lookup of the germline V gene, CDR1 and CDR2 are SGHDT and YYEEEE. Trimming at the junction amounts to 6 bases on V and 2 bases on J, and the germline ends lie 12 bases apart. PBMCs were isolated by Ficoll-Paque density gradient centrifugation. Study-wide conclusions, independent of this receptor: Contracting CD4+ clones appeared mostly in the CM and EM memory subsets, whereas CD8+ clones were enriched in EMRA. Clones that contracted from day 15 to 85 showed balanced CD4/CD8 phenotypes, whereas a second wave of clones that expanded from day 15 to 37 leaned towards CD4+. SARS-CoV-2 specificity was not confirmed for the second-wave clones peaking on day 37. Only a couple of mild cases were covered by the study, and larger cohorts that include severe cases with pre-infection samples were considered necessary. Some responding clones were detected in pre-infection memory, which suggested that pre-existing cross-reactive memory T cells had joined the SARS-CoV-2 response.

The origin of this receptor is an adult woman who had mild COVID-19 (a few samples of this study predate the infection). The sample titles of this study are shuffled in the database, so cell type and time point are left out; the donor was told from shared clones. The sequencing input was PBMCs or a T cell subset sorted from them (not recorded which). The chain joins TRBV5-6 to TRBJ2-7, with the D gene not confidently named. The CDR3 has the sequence CASTPFAAYEQYF. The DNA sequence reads TGTGCCAGCACCCCCTTCGCGGCCTACGAGCAGTACTTC.